This TCR beta chain was observed in a study of beta chain features in type 1 diabetes. Trimming removed 5 bases from V and 7 bases from J, with 8 bases in between. The CDR3 runs 11 residues. CDR1 and CDR2 (germline): SGHVS, FNYEAQ. Sequencing targeted expressed TCRB transcripts, as all isolated RNA had been reverse transcribed. Sequencing was performed with immunoSEQ multiplex PCR; in TCRdb, only in-frame clones are kept and a portion is missing. The table shows some 270,000 clones, with 11% to 15% occurring only once. The rearrangement joins TRBV7-6 to TRBJ1-1; D may be TRBD1 (5 bases). Sequenced sample: naive CD4+ T cells from blood. The TCR originated in a woman aged 40 to 50 in good health. CDR3 amino acids: CASSPGNEAFF. Written as DNA, the CDR3 is TGTGCCAGCAGCCCAGGGAATGAAGCTTTCTTT. Full variable domain (rest looked up from reference TRBV7-6 and TRBJ1-1): GAGVSQSPRYKVTKRGQDVALRCDPISGHVSLYWYRQALGQGPEFLTYFNYEAQQDKSGLPNDRFSAERPEGSISTLTIQRTEQRDSAMYRCASSPGNEAFFGQGTRLTVV.